This TCR beta chain is drawn from a study of cytomegalovirus exposure and HLA in healthy donors. Vbeta (60) and Jbeta (13) primers were used in the PCR. Only in-frame clones appear in the TCRdb table, and some are missing; sequencing was by immunoSEQ multiplex PCR. The profile shows approximately 130,000 clones, over 70% of them singletons. General study points: According to the study, 150 to 200 TCR beta chains were cytomegalovirus-associated. Researchers reported from a later analysis that most CMV-associated TCR beta chains appeared HLA-restricted. It was reported that TCR beta sequences correctly inferred the HLA-A and HLA-B alleles for most subjects.

This CDR3 is 16 amino acids long. The germline gives CDR1 SGHTA, CDR2 FQGTGA. V dropped 1 base and J dropped 4 bases, with 15 bases sitting between them. In the case of this clone: Its antigen is currently unknown.

Sequenced input: PBMCs. The TCR comes from a man aged 25-45 years in good health and CMV-seronegative. The J gene is TRBJ2-3, the V gene TRBV7-3; a possible D gene is TRBD2 (6 bases). The CDR3 DNA sequence: TGTGCCAGCAGCTTAATGGCACGGGAGTGGGCAGATACGCAGTATTTT. It is translated as CASSLMAREWADTQYF.